This TCR beta chain came from a study of T cells in tuberculosis. Study-level results: Smaller alpha distances in active tuberculosis partly reflected shorter CDR3-alpha lengths.

CDR1 is SEHNR and CDR2 is FQNEAQ in the germline V gene (reference sequence). The CDR3 is 13 residues long. Germline trimming cut 5 bases from V and 6 bases from J; bases unmatched to any gene: 6. At study entry, adolescents had tuberculin skin tests and IGRA screening. The protocol was immunoSEQ multiplex PCR, while the TCRdb copy is restricted to in-frame clones and leaves out a portion. The table has around 35,000 clones, about 94% seen once; the top ten hold 12%. A note on this clone: Antigen: not known.

The sequencing sample was made of PBMCs. This receptor was identified in a donor under 30 with latent tuberculosis or without tuberculosis infection. Some clones in this sample may be carry-over from other donors' samples. This chain joins TRBV7-9 and TRBJ1-1, with 7 bases fitting TRBD1. The CDR3 loop reads CASSLDRAPEAFF. The CDR3 DNA reads TGTGCCAGCAGCCTAGACAGGGCCCCTGAAGCTTTCTTT.